This TCR beta chain was recovered during a study of T cells in Graves' hyperthyroidism and ophthalmopathy. Clinicians diagnosed patients from clinical symptoms, serum thyroxine and TRAb, thyroid ultrasound and orbital computed tomography. Extraction of PBMCs used roughly 9.3 ml of fresh peripheral blood. Study observations and caveats: Blood samples included most of the expanded thyroid clonotypes exceeding 0.001. Ophthalmopathy and stable hyperthyroidism were separated by a 13 V-J model.

TCR beta CDR3 sequences were amplified from RNA transcripts. First-round RT-PCR of the TCR CDR3 relied on the HTBI primer set. One entry per CDR3 protein, called by TCRdb with MiXCR from the multiplex PCR reads. The profile shows 390,000 or so distinct CDR3 sequences, approximately 15% of them singletons. The CDR3 contains 13 residues. The germline gives CDR1 SQVTM, CDR2 ANQGSEA. In the case of this clonotype: Its antigen is unknown. This may arise from a read error, as a much more abundant clone is one base away.

Sequenced sample: blood. The chain has TRBV29-1 and TRBJ1-3, with D unresolved. This TCR was recovered from a young man with Graves' ophthalmopathy. In DNA, the CDR3 is TGCGGCGTTGAATCGGGTAGGGGAAACACCATATATTTT. It encodes CGVESGRGNTIYF.